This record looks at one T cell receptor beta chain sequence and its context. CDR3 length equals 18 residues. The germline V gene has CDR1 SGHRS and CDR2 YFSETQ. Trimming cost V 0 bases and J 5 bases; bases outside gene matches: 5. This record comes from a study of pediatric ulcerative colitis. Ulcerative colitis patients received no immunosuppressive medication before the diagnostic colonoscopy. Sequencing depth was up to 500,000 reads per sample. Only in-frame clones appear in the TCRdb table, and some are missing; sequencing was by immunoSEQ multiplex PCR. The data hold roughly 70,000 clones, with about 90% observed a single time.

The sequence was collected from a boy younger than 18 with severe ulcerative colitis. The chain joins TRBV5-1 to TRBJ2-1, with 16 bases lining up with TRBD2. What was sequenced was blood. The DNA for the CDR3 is TGCGCCAGCAGCTTGGCGGGACTAGCGGGAGGGAAGGACAATGAGCAGTTCTTC. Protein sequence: CASSLAGLAGGKDNEQFF. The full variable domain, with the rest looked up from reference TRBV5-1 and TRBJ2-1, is KAGVTQTPRYLIKTRGQQVTLSCSPISGHRSVSWYQQTPGQGLQFLFEYFSETQRNKGNFPGRFSGRQFSNSRSEMNVSTLELGDSALYLCASSLAGLAGGKDNEQFFGPGTRLTVL.